The rows below give T cell receptor beta chains drawn from one sample of a study of cytotoxic CD8 clonotypes in ibrutinib-treated CLL. The protocol was immunoSEQ multiplex PCR, while the TCRdb copy is restricted to in-frame clones and leaves out a portion. The profile shows over 250,000 clones, less than 85% of them singletons. The input for sequencing was PBMCs, taken at disease progression, from a patient treated with ibrutinib. Source of these receptors: a human donor with chronic lymphocytic leukemia. CDR3s leave out the opening cysteine and the closing phenylalanine or tryptophan. D genes are given only for firm matches.

V gene: TRBV7-9
D gene: .
CDR3 length: 11
CDR3 protein: ASSLKYTGELF

V gene: TRBV27
D gene: TRBD1
CDR3 length: 14
CDR3 protein: ASSHGTGYGQETQY

V gene: TRBV6-4
D gene: TRBD1
CDR3 length: 12
CDR3 protein: ASSETGGVTEAF

V gene: TRBV19
D gene: .
CDR3 length: 12
CDR3 protein: ASSIVRGTGELF

V gene: TRBV11-2
D gene: TRBD2
CDR3 length: 11
CDR3 protein: ASSAGGTDTQY

V gene: TRBV2
D gene: .
CDR3 length: 11
CDR3 protein: ASTGGATSPLH

V gene: TRBV11-3
D gene: .
CDR3 length: 13
CDR3 protein: ASSQGITLWDTQY

V gene: TRBV18
D gene: TRBD2
CDR3 length: 11
CDR3 protein: ASSPGGFYEQY

V gene: TRBV6-5
D gene: .
CDR3 length: 11
CDR3 protein: ASSYSIYYEQY

V gene: TRBV5-4
D gene: TRBD2
CDR3 length: 15
CDR3 protein: ASSSPSGRIGTGELF

V gene: TRBV29-1
D gene: .
CDR3 length: 10
CDR3 protein: SVDTAYNEQF

V gene: TRBV5-1
D gene: .
CDR3 length: 12
CDR3 protein: ASSLGLNTDTQY

V gene: TRBV11-1
D gene: .
CDR3 length: 13
CDR3 protein: ASSTRLGHSGEQY

V gene: TRBV29-1
D gene: .
CDR3 length: 11
CDR3 protein: SVEMGAKKKLF

V gene: TRBV9
D gene: .
CDR3 length: 12
CDR3 protein: ASSAEGDTGELF

V gene: TRBV10-3
D gene: TRBD1
CDR3 length: 15
CDR3 protein: AISATGVSRFQETQY

V gene: TRBV4-3
D gene: .
CDR3 length: 11
CDR3 protein: ASSQDTTNEQF

V gene: TRBV7-9
D gene: .
CDR3 length: 13
CDR3 protein: ASLLVVSGANVPT

V gene: TRBV28
D gene: .
CDR3 length: 14
CDR3 protein: ASSLRGALNTGELF

V gene: TRBV6-1
D gene: .
CDR3 length: 13
CDR3 protein: ASGSSAYPDQPQH

V gene: TRBV7-6
D gene: .
CDR3 length: 13
CDR3 protein: ASSPGGLGNQPQH